These T cell receptor beta chains were read from a single sample in a study of PD-1 blockade in classical Hodgkin lymphoma. The protocol was immunoSEQ multiplex PCR, while the TCRdb copy is restricted to in-frame clones and leaves out a portion. The table has 4,500 to 6,000 clones, 79% seen once. The specimen was CD4+ T cells from blood, collected before the fourth cycle of nivolumab. The receptors here all came from a human donor with classical Hodgkin lymphoma. Each CDR3 is given with its conserved first and last residue. The order of the fields is V gene, D gene, J gene, clone size, CDR3 DNA, CDR3 protein. The D gene is left open where the match is weak. Only part of the rows carry a size: once, few, many, or a class if the clone is expanded.

v_call: TRBV19; d_call: .; j_call: TRBJ1-2; clone_size: .; cdr3_nt: TGTGCCAGTAGTATAGGTGGGTCCTATGGCTACACCTTC; cdr3_aa: CASSIGGSYGYTF
v_call: TRBV5-8; d_call: .; j_call: TRBJ2-7; clone_size: .; cdr3_nt: TGTGCCAGCAGCTTGGTCTACGAGCAGTACTTC; cdr3_aa: CASSLVYEQYF
v_call: TRBV7-6; d_call: TRBD1; j_call: TRBJ2-2; clone_size: .; cdr3_nt: TGTGCCAGCAGCCCCGGACAGGGTGGGTCCGGGGAGCTGTTTTTT; cdr3_aa: CASSPGQGGSGELFF
v_call: TRBV6-1; d_call: TRBD1; j_call: TRBJ2-2; clone_size: .; cdr3_nt: TGTGCCAGCAGTCGGAGACAGGGGAAGGACGGGGAGCTGTTTTTT; cdr3_aa: CASSRRQGKDGELFF
v_call: TRBV14; d_call: .; j_call: TRBJ1-4; clone_size: once; cdr3_nt: TGTGCCAGCAGCCAAGACAGCGCCTCGACAGGCTGGAATGAAAAACTGTTTTTT; cdr3_aa: CASSQDSASTGWNEKLFF
v_call: TRBV27; d_call: .; j_call: TRBJ2-1; clone_size: .; cdr3_nt: TGTGCCAGCAGTTTAACGAGGACTACTTACAATGAGCAGTTCTTC; cdr3_aa: CASSLTRTTYNEQFF
v_call: TRBV20-1; d_call: TRBD1; j_call: TRBJ1-1; clone_size: .; cdr3_nt: TGCAGTGCTCACCCGACAGGGTGGGCTTTCTTT; cdr3_aa: CSAHPTGWAFF
v_call: TRBV11-2; d_call: TRBD2; j_call: TRBJ2-3; clone_size: .; cdr3_nt: TGTGCCAGCAGCCCAAAGTCGCGGGGGGGCTATAGAGATACGCAGTATTTT; cdr3_aa: CASSPKSRGGYRDTQYF
v_call: TRBV28; d_call: .; j_call: TRBJ1-5; clone_size: .; cdr3_nt: TGTGCCAGCAGTTTCCCCAGTAGCAATCAGCCCCAGCATTTT; cdr3_aa: CASSFPSSNQPQHF
v_call: TRBV7-6; d_call: .; j_call: TRBJ1-1; clone_size: few; cdr3_nt: TGTGCCAGCAGCCAAGAAATGAACACTGAAGCTTTCTTT; cdr3_aa: CASSQEMNTEAFF
v_call: TRBV29-1; d_call: .; j_call: TRBJ1-5; clone_size: .; cdr3_nt: TGCAGCGTTGCATGGGGCCCCAATCAGCCCCAGCATTTT; cdr3_aa: CSVAWGPNQPQHF
v_call: TRBV9; d_call: .; j_call: TRBJ1-2; clone_size: .; cdr3_nt: TGTGCCAGCGCTCAAGGGGCAGGTCATGGCTACACCTTC; cdr3_aa: CASAQGAGHGYTF
v_call: TRBV4-3; d_call: TRBD2; j_call: TRBJ2-3; clone_size: .; cdr3_nt: TGCGCCAGCAGCCGGCAGCGGGGGGCCGCAGATACGCAGTATTTT; cdr3_aa: CASSRQRGAADTQYF
v_call: TRBV5-6; d_call: .; j_call: TRBJ1-1; clone_size: .; cdr3_nt: TGTGCCAGCAGTTCTACAGGGAGTCGGACTGAAGCTTTCTTT; cdr3_aa: CASSSTGSRTEAFF
v_call: TRBV7-9; d_call: TRBD1; j_call: TRBJ2-5; clone_size: .; cdr3_nt: TGTGCCAGCAGCCGCGACAGGGGGGTTGGAGAGACCCAGTACTTC; cdr3_aa: CASSRDRGVGETQYF
v_call: TRBV11-2; d_call: .; j_call: TRBJ1-1; clone_size: .; cdr3_nt: TGTGCCAGCAGCGCCCGATACACTGAAGCTTTCTTT; cdr3_aa: CASSARYTEAFF
v_call: TRBV9; d_call: .; j_call: TRBJ1-3; clone_size: .; cdr3_nt: TGTGCCAGCACAATAGCACTCTCTGGAAACACCATATATTTT; cdr3_aa: CASTIALSGNTIYF
v_call: TRBV15; d_call: TRBD2; j_call: TRBJ2-5; clone_size: .; cdr3_nt: TGTGCCACCAGCGCGGGACTAGCGGGGCCCGGGGGAGAGACCCAGTACTTC; cdr3_aa: CATSAGLAGPGGETQYF
v_call: TRBV28; d_call: .; j_call: TRBJ1-2; clone_size: .; cdr3_nt: TGTGCCAGCAGTAAAGTGGGGCTCGACTATGGCTACACCTTC; cdr3_aa: CASSKVGLDYGYTF
v_call: TRBV4-3; d_call: TRBD2; j_call: TRBJ2-5; clone_size: .; cdr3_nt: TGCGCCAGCAGCCAAGATTATAGGTCTAGCGGGGGATACCAAGAGACCCAGTACTTC; cdr3_aa: CASSQDYRSSGGYQETQYF
v_call: TRBV7-8; d_call: .; j_call: TRBJ2-6; clone_size: .; cdr3_nt: TGTGCCGTGGGGGGCTCTGGGGCCAACGTCCTGACTTTC; cdr3_aa: CAVGGSGANVLTF
v_call: TRBV4-1; d_call: .; j_call: TRBJ1-1; clone_size: .; cdr3_nt: TGCGCCAGCAGCCAAGATTTATCGCCCCTGGGCAGGAACACTGAAGCTTTCTTT; cdr3_aa: CASSQDLSPLGRNTEAFF
v_call: TRBV6-5; d_call: .; j_call: TRBJ1-1; clone_size: .; cdr3_nt: TGTGCCTGCCGACAGTATACGAACACTGAAGCTTTCTTT; cdr3_aa: CACRQYTNTEAFF
v_call: TRBV28; d_call: TRBD2; j_call: TRBJ2-1; clone_size: once; cdr3_nt: TGTGCCAGCAGTTCGGGACTAAATTGGGAGCAGTTCTTC; cdr3_aa: CASSSGLNWEQFF
v_call: TRBV4-1; d_call: .; j_call: TRBJ1-5; clone_size: .; cdr3_nt: TGCGCCAGCAGCAGGGGGAGTAGCAACTCTGGTGATCAGCCCCAGCATTTT; cdr3_aa: CASSRGSSNSGDQPQHF
v_call: TRBV30; d_call: TRBD1; j_call: TRBJ1-2; clone_size: once; cdr3_nt: TGTGCCTGCCAAGTTTCAGGGGGCGCTTATGGCTACACCTTC; cdr3_aa: CACQVSGGAYGYTF
v_call: TRBV11-2; d_call: .; j_call: TRBJ2-5; clone_size: .; cdr3_nt: TGTGCCAGCAGCTTAGGGGGGGTACCGTACTTC; cdr3_aa: CASSLGGVPYF
v_call: TRBV4-3; d_call: TRBD1; j_call: TRBJ1-1; clone_size: few; cdr3_nt: TGCGCCAGCAGCCAGAGGACAGGGAGGGAAGCTTTCTTT; cdr3_aa: CASSQRTGREAFF